This T cell receptor beta chain stems from a study of shared clonotypes between healthy human individuals. Study-level results: In contrast to clonotypes shared by all four donors, non-shared clonotypes had lower generation probabilities. With a few donors compared, 4.5% to 6.5% of naive CD4 clonotypes were shared.

Naive CD8 populations comprised CD45RO-negative cells positively selected for CCR7, excluding terminally differentiated effector memory CD45RA+ cells. Under the authors' procedure: ImmunoSEQ only sent back junction sequences with no quality scores, so filtering was done differently. Repertoires were generated with immunoSEQ multiplex PCR, while TCRdb's copy carries only in-frame clones and drops some. V, J and clone size are taken as reported in that table, and D and trimming were inferred from the DNA itself. Among about 1,800,000 clones, roughly 95% were seen once, and the ten largest hold around 1.2%. V lost 6 bases, J lost 3 bases, and 10 bases stayed unmatched. The CDR3 spans 15 residues. The V gene's germline CDR1 is MNHEY and CDR2 SMNVEV (reference sequence). Concerning this clone: Its target is unknown.

The chain couples TRBV27 to TRBJ2-7, with 8 nucleotides matching TRBD2. Sequences were obtained from naive CD8+ T cells sorted from blood. The clonotype was recovered from a man aged 18 to 29 in good health. DNA of the CDR3: TGTGCCAGCAGACCGGGACTAGGTGCCCTCTACGAGCAGTACTTC. Protein product: CASRPGLGALYEQYF.